This T cell receptor (beta chain) was identified during a study of blood T cells in healthy people across ages. V lost 2 bases and J lost 4; bases outside the gene matches: 4. Germline V gene sequence: CDR1 SEHNR, CDR2 FQNEAQ (reference sequence). This CDR3 is built from 15 residues. A second about 7 to 11 cycle PCR used barcoded and J-beta primers. One entry per CDR3 protein results from TCRdb running MiXCR on the 5' RACE reads. The table has 500,000 to 650,000 distinct CDR3 sequences, over 25% seen once. These records were also assigned to another study, of T cells of mothers and their children. That work adds: Researchers put all of the extracted RNA into cDNA synthesis, using roughly 1.5 ug per 15 ul. It was observed that no persistent microchimeric T cell clones could be detected.

The sequence was obtained from a boy younger than 10 in good health. This chain joins TRBV7-9 and TRBJ2-1, with TRBD2 matching 8 bases. Sequencing was performed on blood. The chain's CDR3 is CASSLRSGTYNEQFF. The CDR3 DNA reads as TGTGCCAGCAGCTTACGTAGCGGGACTTACAATGAGCAGTTCTTC. The full variable domain, its missing parts supplied by reference TRBV7-9 and TRBJ2-1, is DTGVSQNPRHKITKRGQNVTFRCDPISEHNRLYWYRQTLGQGPEFLTYFQNEAQLEKSRLLSDRFSAERPKGSFSTLEIQRTEQGDSAMYLCASSLRSGTYNEQFFGPGTRLTVL.